Reported below is one T cell receptor (beta chain). The antigen remains unidentified. These data come from a study of graft-versus-host responses after intestinal transplantation. Overall study: Among the recipients, transplants were multivisceral, liver-intestinal, or isolated intestinal.

Study findings and constraints: Where graft-donor T cell macrochimerism was present, patients had high graft-versus-host to host-versus-graft clonal ratios in allografts. GvH clones appeared in recipient marrow, some first in ileum or blood. Circulating GvH clones peaking coincided with falling HvG clones soon after transplant.

This table comes from immunoSEQ multiplex PCR, and its TCRdb copy is limited to in-frame clones, with some not included. This sample has about 110,000 clones, with 93% found just once. The sample here was unstimulated CD8+ T cells sorted from spleen or lymph node cells, taken before transplant. The clonotype comes from a human donor who was the organ donor for an intestinal transplant.

The CDR3 DNA follows: TGTGCCTGGAACCGGGACTCCTCCCCGGGGGAGCAGTACTTC. Protein product: CAWNRDSSPGEQYF. The V call is TRBV30, the J call TRBJ2-7, with TRBD2 as a possible D gene (6 bases). V gave up 4 bases and J gave up 7 bases, with 20 bases separating them. Germline-derived CDR1 and CDR2 are GTSNPN and SVGIG (reference sequence). The CDR3 length is 14 residues.